This TCR beta chain originates from a study of CD8 T cells in Susac syndrome (dated by TCRdb to about 2019). Looking at the study overall: The study used repertoire sequencing to test whether antigen drove CD8+ T cell activation and differentiation in Susac syndrome. The clonality of the CD8+ T cell repertoire was compared across around twelve healthy donors, some 14 Susac syndrome patients and under 19 multiple sclerosis patients.

Peripheral blood CD8+ and CD4+ T cells from healthy donors, Susac syndrome patients and multiple sclerosis patients were profiled using high-throughput TCR beta sequencing. Multiple sclerosis controls were treatment-naive patients with stable or active relapsing-remitting disease fulfilling revised McDonald criteria. Bulk CD8+ and CD4+ T cells were purified by magnetic negative isolation, while CD8+ TEMRA cells were enriched using FACS. Blood was collected in EDTA tubes and processed within 24 hours, with PBMCs isolated through density gradient centrifugation. PBMCs intended for TCR sequencing were cryopreserved in liquid nitrogen and thawed later in a water bath at 37 degrees C. A purity of at least 90% was achieved for sorted or isolated CD4+, CD8+ and CD8+ TEMRA cells. Of note for this clonotype: This clone's antigen is unknown. The input lacks base qualities; no much larger clone sits a single base away.

Findings and caveats that apply to the study as a whole: The number of individuals in the TCR sequencing and HLA analysis was recognized as being relatively small.

CDR3 length: 13 amino acids, cysteine to phenylalanine. CDR3 DNA is the only sequence kept; it has 39 bases, read in frame from the first base. Taken from the germline V gene (reference sequence), the CDR1 and CDR2 loops are MNHEY and SMNVEV. V lost 5 bases and J lost 6 bases; the stretch between them is 13 bases long. RNA was extracted with the RNeasy kit and 0.5 to 1 ug was reverse transcribed using random hexamers. TCR beta CDR3 regions were amplified with the immunoSEQ multiplex PCR assay covering 54 Vbeta and 13 Jbeta segments. PCR amplification bias was corrected using a synthetic template baseline for primer optimization and computational correction. The authors' analysis ran thus. Only productive sequences were kept, with reads annotated to V, D and J genes according to IMGT and analyzed in immunoSEQ Analyzer. Clonality was computed as one minus Shannon entropy normalized by log2 of the number of productive unique sequences. For each patient and control, public and private clones were evaluated among the 100 most prevalent clones. Clones were defined as Susac-specific when absent from the healthy and MS cohorts, from over a thousand published viral clones and from other ImmuneACCESS disease sequences. The public reads were reanalyzed by TCRdb: fastp trimming at Q25, MiXCR alignment, in-frame beta chains only. Identical CDR3 proteins give one entry, which carries the most common genes and DNA. The V and J calls come from TCRdb's annotation, not from the publication. In this sample the table shows about 300,000 distinct CDR3 sequences, approximately 85% of which occur a single time. Jointly, the top ten make up around 0.22% of the sample.

The sample consisted of CD8+ T cells from PBMCs. The chain was built from TRBV27 and TRBJ1-1, with the D gene call left open. The TCR was taken from a human donor with multiple sclerosis. The sequenced DNA: TGTGCCAGCAGTCTCTCGCTCGGCCCTGAAGCTTTCTTT. Translated, it gives CASSLSLGPEAFF.